This section outlines one TCR beta chain sequence together with its context. Its antigen is currently unknown. Sorted-subset replicate PCRs used 200 ng DNA, about 30,000 T cell genomes. Libraries were prepared by immunoSEQ multiplex PCR; TCRdb keeps only in-frame clonotypes and omits some of them. The sample has some 2.1 million clones, less than 95% seen once. This specimen comes from a study of shared clonotypes between healthy human individuals. Study-level information: Donor composition was a couple of women and three men, aged 18 to 49.

It was CD45RO-negative cells, positively selected for CCR7, that made up naive CD8 cells, with terminally differentiated effector memory CD45RA+ cells excluded. Study-wide results and limits: What limited the represented genetic and exposure-history diversity was the small number of donors.

Sample: naive CD8+ T cells sorted from blood. The source of this sequence is a man aged 18-30 years in good health.

DNA of the CDR3: TGTGCCAGCAGTACTACAGGGGCGGCAGGCGAGCAGTACTTC. This translates into CASSTTGAAGEQYF. The V gene is TRBV6-5, the J gene TRBJ2-7; 7 bases line up with TRBD1. The germline CDR1 and CDR2 sequences are MNHEY and SVGAGI. CDR3 length equals 14 residues. V was clipped by 5 bases and J by 6 bases; unmatched bases: 10.